A single sample gave rise to the 27 T cell receptor beta chains below, sequenced in a study of blood T cells in healthy people across ages. Primed by a sample-barcoded 5' primer and a J-beta primer mix, a second PCR proceeded for about 6 to 12 cycles. Each CDR3 protein gets one entry after TCRdb re-called the 5' RACE reads with MiXCR. The profile shows some 320,000 distinct CDR3 sequences, around 30% of them singletons. The source material was blood. These receptors were obtained from a woman in her sixties or seventies in good health.

The chain carries TRBV4-3 and TRBJ2-1; possible D gene TRBD2, 6 bases. The J call is uncertain, as TRBJ2-7 better fits the DNA end. CDR1 and CDR2 (germline): LGHNA, YSLEER. This CDR3 comprises 16 residues. CDR3 protein: CASSQDGAGRTYEQYF. DNA for the CDR3: TGCGCCAGCAGCCAAGATGGGGCGGGACGGACCTACGAGCAGTACTTC.

The V call is TRBV3-1, the J call TRBJ2-2; 7 positions agree with TRBD1. Unmatched junction bases numbered 7, after V lost 5 bases and J lost 4 bases. Per the germline V gene, CDR1 is LGHDT and CDR2 is YNNKEL (reference sequence). There are 15 residues in the CDR3. This chain's CDR3 is CASSTRDRTTGELFF. DNA of the CDR3: TGTGCCAGCAGCACCCGGGACAGAACCACCGGGGAGCTGTTTTTT.

The chain carries TRBV19 and TRBJ2-7; D may match TRBD1 or TRBD2 (5 bases each). Trimming left V 4 bases short and J 2 bases short, with 15 bases between. Germline V lookup: CDR1 LNHDA, CDR2 SQIVND (reference sequence). This CDR3 is built from 15 residues. The CDR3 is CASSTRGRLTYEQYF. CDR3 DNA sequence: TGTGCCAGTAGTACCCGGGGACGCTTGACCTACGAGCAGTACTTC.

This clonotype was picked up a small number of times. The chain's CDR3 is CASSLAGRGLGTEAFF. CDR3 sequence (DNA): TGTGCCAGCAGCTTGGCCGGGAGGGGTCTCGGCACTGAAGCTTTCTTT. The V and J genes are TRBV5-6 and TRBJ1-1, with a possible D match to TRBD1 (5 bases). Germline V CDR1 and CDR2: SGHDT, YYEEEE. Trimming stripped 0 bases from V and 4 bases from J, with 16 bases between. This CDR3 comprises 16 residues.

This clonotype was picked up many times. The gene calls are TRBV5-1 and TRBJ2-5; D is possibly TRBD1 (6 bases). The germline V gene encodes CDR1 SGHRS and CDR2 YFSETQ. CDR3 length equals 13 residues. Trimming cost V 5 bases and J 0 bases, with 8 bases left between them. The CDR3 nucleotides are TGCGCCAGCAGGGGGGACAACCAAGAGACCCAGTACTTC. Translating it yields CASRGDNQETQYF.

The sample holds a few counts of this clonotype. The chain recombines TRBV7-3 with TRBJ2-2; 9 bases fit TRBD2. Germline trimming cut 5 bases from V and 5 bases from J; bases unmatched to any gene: 9. Germline V lookup: CDR1 SGHTA, CDR2 FQGTGA. The CDR3 is 16 residues long. As DNA, the CDR3 is TGTGCCAGCAGCGGACATAGCGGGAGAGGGACCGGGGAGCTGTTTTTT. Amino acids: CASSGHSGRGTGELFF. Variable domain in full (rest from reference TRBV7-3 and TRBJ2-2): GAGVSQTPSNKVTEKGKYVELRCDPISGHTALYWYRQSLGQGPEFLIYFQGTGAADDSGLPNDRFFAVRPEGSVSTLKIQRTERGDSAVYLCASSGHSGRGTGELFFGEGSRLTVL.

The chain combines TRBV7-2 with TRBJ2-4, with 11 bases identical to TRBD2. In germline, CDR1 is SGHTA, CDR2 FQGNSA. The length of the CDR3 is 15 residues. Losses at the gene ends were 3 bases for V and 7 bases for J; bases not matched to a gene: 5. DNA for the CDR3: TGTGCCAGCAGCTTTCTAGCGGGAGGTGGGAACATTCAGTACTTC. Residues: CASSFLAGGGNIQYF.

This clonotype was seen a few times. This chain joins TRBV9 and TRBJ1-4; D not certain. V was clipped by 4 bases and J by 4 bases, with 11 bases between them. Germline V gene sequence: CDR1 SGDLS, CDR2 YYNGEE. The CDR3 contains 14 residues. The CDR3, as DNA: TGTGCCAGCAGCCCTGTTGCCTATAATGAAAAACTGTTTTTT. This gives the protein CASSPVAYNEKLFF.

This clonotype was picked up a small number of times. The CDR3, as DNA: TGTGCCAGCGGCGGGTACGGCACCGGGGAGCTGTTTTTT. Amino acids: CASGGYGTGELFF. The chain is built from TRBV28 and TRBJ2-2; the D gene is possibly TRBD2 (5 bases). The germline V and J ends were trimmed by 8 bases and 4 bases, with 11 bases remaining between them. CDR3 size: 13 residues. Germline CDR1 reads MDHEN; CDR2 reads SYDVKM.

This clonotype occurred a few times. The V gene is TRBV6-6, the J gene TRBJ1-2; no firm D call. Trimming took off 3 bases at V and 8 bases at J, with 16 bases between the two ends. The CDR3 sequence is 14 residues long. Looked up from germline, CDR1 is MNHNY and CDR2 is SVGAGI (reference sequence). CDR3 DNA sequence: TGTGCCAGCAGTTATAGTGCGGGTCAGCGCGGCTACACCTTC. Residues: CASSYSAGQRGYTF.

This chain links TRBV27 with TRBJ2-5, with 12 nucleotides matching TRBD2. The J call is doubtful: the DNA matches TRBJ2-1 better. Germline V lookup: CDR1 MNHEY, CDR2 SMNVEV (reference sequence). The CDR3 consists of 17 residues. The CDR3 reads CASSLPTLAGGPHEQFF. CDR3 coding DNA: TGTGCCAGCAGTTTACCCACGCTAGCGGGAGGGCCCCATGAGCAGTTCTTC.

The V gene is TRBV7-2, the J gene TRBJ1-1; the match to TRBD1 covers 9 bases. The germline gives CDR1 SGHTA, CDR2 FQGNSA. The ends lost 5 bases at V and 0 bases at J; junction bases unmatched: 4. This CDR3 contains 15 residues. The CDR3 DNA sequence: TGTGCCAGCAGCGTCGGGACAGGGATGAACACTGAAGCTTTCTTT. Amino acids: CASSVGTGMNTEAFF.

V and J are TRBV29-1 and TRBJ1-3; D remains ambiguous. V lost 7 bases and J 1 base, leaving 11 bases between the germline ends. The CDR3 covers 13 residues. The germline V gene encodes CDR1 SQVTM and CDR2 ANQGSEA. CDR3 region: CSGVRESGNTIYF. The CDR3, as DNA: TGCAGCGGCGTTAGGGAATCTGGAAACACCATATATTTT.

The rearrangement links TRBV7-2 to TRBJ2-5; 12 positions agree with TRBD2. The DNA end favors TRBJ2-1, so the J call may be wrong. CDR1 and CDR2 from the germline V gene are SGHTA and FQGNSA. This CDR3 spans 15 amino acids. CDR3 nucleotides: TGTGCCAGCAGCGTGACTAGCGGGAGAACTAATGAGCAGTTCTTC. Translated, it gives CASSVTSGRTNEQFF.

The CDR3 bases are TGTGCCAGCAGCTCGATCAGCGGGGGTAAAGAGACCCAGTACTTC. Translation gives CASSSISGGKETQYF. This chain links TRBV7-2 with TRBJ2-5; 8 bases agree with TRBD2. Germline assignment: CDR1 SGHTA and CDR2 FQGNSA. This CDR3 contains 15 residues. J was trimmed by 3 bases and V by 4 bases; bases with no gene match: 7.

The genes are TRBV25-1 and TRBJ1-4; D uncertain. The CDR3 sequence is 12 residues long. V dropped 8 bases and J dropped 8 bases, with 12 bases sitting between them. The germline V gene has CDR1 MGHDK and CDR2 SYGVNS. The CDR3 DNA follows: TGTGCCAGCGGGCGGCGTGGGGAAAAACTGTTTTTT. Protein sequence: CASGRRGEKLFF. The variable domain in full, completed from reference TRBV25-1 and TRBJ1-4, reads EADIYQTPRYLVIGTGKKITLECSQTMGHDKMYWYQQDPGMELHLIHYSYGVNSTEKGDLSSESTVSRIRTEHFPLTLESARPSHTSQYLCASGRRGEKLFFGSGTQLSVL.

The chain carries TRBV18 and TRBJ2-1, with TRBD2 as a possible D gene (6 bases). Germline loops: CDR1 KGHSH, CDR2 LQKENI. With 8 bases removed from V and 4 bases from J, the gap between germline ends came to 18 bases. The CDR3 spans 15 residues. The CDR3 loop reads CASPPPGVRYNEQFF. The CDR3 DNA reads TGTGCCAGCCCTCCGCCGGGGGTCCGATACAATGAGCAGTTCTTC.

The V and J genes are TRBV18 and TRBJ2-3, with 7 positions matching TRBD1. Germline trimming cut 2 bases from V and 0 bases from J; bases unmatched to any gene: 8. The CDR3 runs 17 residues. The germline CDR1 and CDR2 sequences are KGHSH and LQKENI. The CDR3 loop reads CASSPDGTAPSTDTQYF. In DNA, the CDR3 is TGTGCCAGCTCACCAGACGGGACAGCTCCTAGCACAGATACGCAGTATTTT.

The sample holds many counts of this clonotype. The chain is built from TRBV5-1 and TRBJ1-2; D remains unclear. The CDR3 loop spans 16 amino acids. CDR1 is SGHRS, CDR2 YFSETQ, per germline. Trimming removed 0 bases at V and 0 bases at J, with 12 bases between. CDR3 sequence: CASSLEREGANYGYTF. The CDR3 nucleotides read TGCGCCAGCAGCTTGGAGCGCGAGGGAGCTAACTATGGCTACACCTTC.

The chain combines TRBV29-1 with TRBJ2-1; D is perhaps TRBD2 (5 bases). The CDR3 contains 15 residues. V lost 0 bases, J lost 1 base, and 10 bases lay in between. The germline CDR1 and CDR2 sequences are SQVTM and ANQGSEA. Here the CDR3 reads CSVEESGSSYNEQFF. The CDR3 DNA reads as TGCAGCGTTGAAGAAAGTGGGAGTTCCTACAATGAGCAGTTCTTC.

This clonotype is medium-sized by share. The chain uses TRBV29-1 and TRBJ2-5, with D possibly matching TRBD2 (6 bases). The CDR3 consists of 12 residues. Per germline, CDR1 SQVTM and CDR2 ANQGSEA. Trimming took off 8 bases at V and 5 bases at J, with 15 bases between the two ends. CDR3: CSFMGLWETQYF. The DNA of the CDR3 is TGCAGCTTTATGGGACTCTGGGAGACCCAGTACTTC. Looking up the rest from reference TRBV29-1 and TRBJ2-5 gives the full variable domain: SAVISQKPSRDICQRGTSLTIQCQVDSQVTMMFWYRQQPGQSLTLIATANQGSEATYESGFVIDKFPISRPNLTFSTLTVSNMSPEDSSIYLCSFMGLWETQYFGPGTRLLVL.

This sequence joins TRBV20-1 and TRBJ2-5; possible D gene TRBD2, 5 bases. CDR3 length: 14 amino acids. CDR1 is DFQATT, CDR2 SNEGSKA, per germline (reference sequence). The germline V and J ends were trimmed by 6 bases and 5 bases, with 19 bases remaining between them. CDR3 bases: TGCAGTGCCCGGAGGACTGCCTCAAAGGAGACCCAGTACTTC. This codes for CSARRTASKETQYF.

This clonotype was counted ten times or more. This sequence joins TRBV24-1 and TRBJ1-5; tentative D call: TRBD1 (6 bases). V lost 3 bases and J 5 bases, leaving 13 bases between the germline ends. Germline CDR1 is KGHDR and CDR2 is SFDVKD. This CDR3 contains 15 residues. CDR3 nucleotide sequence: TGTGCCACCAGTGATCCAGGGACACCTGATCAGCCCCAGCATTTT. It encodes CATSDPGTPDQPQHF.

The V gene is TRBV18, the J gene TRBJ1-1; D is possibly TRBD1 (5 bases). Germline-derived CDR1 and CDR2 are KGHSH and LQKENI. The CDR3 runs 12 residues. Trimming removed 2 bases from V and 6 bases from J, with 7 bases in between. The CDR3 nucleotides are TGTGCCAGCTCACCAATGGGGGCTGAAGCTTTCTTT. The encoded protein is CASSPMGAEAFF.

In its sample, this clonotype was seen a few times. This chain connects TRBV2 to TRBJ1-6, with 8 bases matching TRBD1. The CDR3 loop spans 15 amino acids. The trim removed 3 bases at V and 6 bases at J, leaving 4 bases unmatched. Germline V gene lookup returns CDR1 SNHLY and CDR2 FYNNEI. CDR3: CASSDWQGANSPLHF. The CDR3 DNA follows: TGTGCCAGCAGTGATTGGCAGGGGGCTAATTCACCCCTCCACTTT.

The chain links TRBV29-1 to TRBJ2-5, with TRBD1 identical over 7 bases. Germline-derived CDR1 and CDR2 are SQVTM and ANQGSEA. The CDR3 loop spans 12 amino acids. With 7 bases clipped from V and 5 bases from J, the junction kept 7 bases outside the gene matches. CDR3 DNA: TGCAGCGCCTTGACAGGGTTCGAGACCCAGTACTTC. Translation: CSALTGFETQYF.

This clonotype has only a few counts. One junction end disagrees with the germline gene, perhaps due to a read error. The chain carries TRBV3-1 and TRBJ1-1; TRBD1 might be the D (6 bases). This CDR3 has 15 residues. Germline CDR1 reads LGHDT; CDR2 reads YNNKEL (reference sequence). CDR3 in amino acids: CASSQVGTRTSEAFF. Written as DNA, the CDR3 is TGTGCCAGCAGTCAAGTGGGGACACGGACCTCTGAAGCTTTCTTT.